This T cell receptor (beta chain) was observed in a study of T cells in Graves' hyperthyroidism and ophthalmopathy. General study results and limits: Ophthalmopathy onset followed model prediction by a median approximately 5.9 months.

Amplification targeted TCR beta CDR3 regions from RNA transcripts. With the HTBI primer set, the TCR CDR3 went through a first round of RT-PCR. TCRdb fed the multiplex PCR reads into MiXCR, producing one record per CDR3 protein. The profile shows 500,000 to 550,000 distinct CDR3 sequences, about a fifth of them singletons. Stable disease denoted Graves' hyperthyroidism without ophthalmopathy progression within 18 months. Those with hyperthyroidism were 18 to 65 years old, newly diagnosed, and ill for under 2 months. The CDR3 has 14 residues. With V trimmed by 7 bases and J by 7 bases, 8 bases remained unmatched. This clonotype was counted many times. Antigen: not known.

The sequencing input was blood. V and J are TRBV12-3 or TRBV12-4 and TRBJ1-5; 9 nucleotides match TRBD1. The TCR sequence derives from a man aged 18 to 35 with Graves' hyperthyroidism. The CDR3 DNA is TGTGCCAGCAACTTACAGGGGGCGGGCCAGCCCCAGCATTTT. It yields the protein CASNLQGAGQPQHF.